This TCR beta chain was documented in a study of beta chain features in type 1 diabetes. Study-wide findings and caveats: There was a moderate but significant shortening of TCRB CDR3s in all four CD4+ subsets of Type 1 diabetes patients.

As every portion of the isolated RNA was reverse transcribed, the sequencing read expressed TCRB transcripts. Repertoires were generated with immunoSEQ multiplex PCR, while TCRdb's copy carries only in-frame clones and drops some. Of 130,000 to 150,000 clones in the sample, less than 15% were seen once. This clone was seen a few times. Its antigen is unknown. Germline loops: CDR1 SGHNT, CDR2 YENEEA. With V trimmed by 1 base and J by 6 bases, 2 bases remained unmatched. The CDR3 contains 15 residues. The sequenced sample was central memory CD4+ T cells from blood. The chain has TRBV11-3 and TRBJ2-1; TRBD2 matches at 11 bases. This TCR was sampled from a man younger than 35 with type 1 diabetes. The CDR3 spells CASSLVLAGGNEQFF. The CDR3 DNA reads as TGTGCCAGCAGCTTAGTGCTAGCGGGGGGCAATGAGCAGTTCTTC.